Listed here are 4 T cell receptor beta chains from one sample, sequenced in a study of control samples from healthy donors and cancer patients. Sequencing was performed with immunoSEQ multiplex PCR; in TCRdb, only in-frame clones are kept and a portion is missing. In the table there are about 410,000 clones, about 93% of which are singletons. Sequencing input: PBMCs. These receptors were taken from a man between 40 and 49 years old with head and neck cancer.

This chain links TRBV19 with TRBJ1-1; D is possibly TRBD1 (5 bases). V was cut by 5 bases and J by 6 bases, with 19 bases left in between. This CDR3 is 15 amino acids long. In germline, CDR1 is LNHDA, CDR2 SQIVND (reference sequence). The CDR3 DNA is TGTGCCAGTAGTTTACCGTCTGGGGGATTCGCTGAAGCTTTCTTT. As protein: CASSLPSGGFAEAFF.

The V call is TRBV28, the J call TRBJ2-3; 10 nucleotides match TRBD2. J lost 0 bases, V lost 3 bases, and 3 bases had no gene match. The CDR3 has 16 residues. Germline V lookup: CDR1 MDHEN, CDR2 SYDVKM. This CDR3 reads CASSFGLAASTDTQYF. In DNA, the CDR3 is TGTGCCAGCAGTTTCGGACTAGCGGCTAGCACAGATACGCAGTATTTT.

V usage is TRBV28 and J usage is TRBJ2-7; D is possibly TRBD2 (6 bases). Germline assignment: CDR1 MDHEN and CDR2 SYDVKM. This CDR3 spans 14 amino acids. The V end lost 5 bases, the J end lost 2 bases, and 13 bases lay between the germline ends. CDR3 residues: CASSMGGTTYEQYF. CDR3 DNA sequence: TGTGCCAGCAGTATGGGAGGTACCACCTACGAGCAGTACTTC.

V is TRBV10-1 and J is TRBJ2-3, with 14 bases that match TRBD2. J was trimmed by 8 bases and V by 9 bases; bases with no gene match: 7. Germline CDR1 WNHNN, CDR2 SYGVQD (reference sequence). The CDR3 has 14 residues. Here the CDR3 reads CASGTSGGGGTQYF. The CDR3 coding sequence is TGCGCCAGTGGGACTAGCGGGGGAGGAGGTACGCAGTATTTT.